The present TCR beta chain was sequenced within a study of response to subunit inactivated influenza vaccine. Study-wide results and limits: Authors proposed each seasonal influenza vaccination draws in few new T cells.

A note on this clonotype: Its antigen is unidentified.

TCRdb reprocessed the RT-PCR reads with MiXCR, giving one entry per CDR3 protein. The table shows 500,000 or so distinct CDR3 sequences, with 9.5% to 12% occurring only once. Germline CDR1 and CDR2: SGHRS and YFSETQ. After removal of 0 bases from V and 2 bases from J, the junction contained 15 bases not matched to a gene. This CDR3 has 19 residues. The material was PBMCs from blood, obtained about 40 days after vaccination. The chain joins TRBV5-1 to TRBJ2-3; 7 nucleotides align to TRBD2. The sequence derives from a man between 45 and 60 years old who received an inactivated influenza vaccine. The CDR3 loop is CASSLASRRAGETTDTQYF. The CDR3 nucleotides are TGCGCCAGCAGCTTGGCCTCGAGGAGGGCGGGAGAAACCACAGATACGCAGTATTTT.